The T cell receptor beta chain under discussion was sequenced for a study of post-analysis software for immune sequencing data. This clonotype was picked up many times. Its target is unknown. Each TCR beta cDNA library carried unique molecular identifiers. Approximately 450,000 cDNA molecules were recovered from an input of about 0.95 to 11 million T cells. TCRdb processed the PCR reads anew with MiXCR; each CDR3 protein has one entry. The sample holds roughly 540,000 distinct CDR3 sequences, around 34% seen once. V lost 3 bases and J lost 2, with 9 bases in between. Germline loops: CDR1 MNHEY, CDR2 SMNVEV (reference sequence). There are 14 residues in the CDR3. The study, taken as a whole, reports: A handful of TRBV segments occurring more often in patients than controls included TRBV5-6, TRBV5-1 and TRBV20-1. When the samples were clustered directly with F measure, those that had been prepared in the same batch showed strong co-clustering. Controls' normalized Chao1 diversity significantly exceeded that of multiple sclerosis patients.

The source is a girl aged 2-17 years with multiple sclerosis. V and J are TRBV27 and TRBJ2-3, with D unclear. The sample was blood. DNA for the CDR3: TGTGCCAGCAGTTTTCTACCCCTCACAGATACGCAGTATTTT. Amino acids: CASSFLPLTDTQYF.